These 21 T cell receptor beta chains share one sample of origin, sequenced in a study of identical twins. TCRdb itself ran the 5' RACE reads through MiXCR, one entry per CDR3 protein. The data show hundreds of thousands of distinct CDR3 sequences, 21% seen once. These data were also filed under a second study, of T cells expressing NK-cell markers.

Sequencing input: PBMCs. These receptors all stem from a woman in her late teens or twenties in good health.

This clonotype appeared many times. This chain connects TRBV6-1 to TRBJ2-3; D gene uncertain. V was clipped by 6 bases and J by 0 bases, with 13 bases between them. Germline values: CDR1 MNHNS, CDR2 SASEGT. The CDR3 is 15 amino acids. CDR3 DNA: TGTGCCAGCAGACGACGCACTACTAGCACAGATACGCAGTATTTT. It is translated as CASRRRTTSTDTQYF.

This clonotype appeared a few times. The chain links TRBV6-1 to TRBJ1-2; TRBD1 matches 8 bases. The CDR3 loop spans 15 amino acids. The germline V gene has CDR1 MNHNS and CDR2 SASEGT. Trimming cost V 4 bases and J 1 base; bases outside gene matches: 5. The CDR3 spells CASSGRTGSNYGYTF. CDR3 nucleotide sequence: TGTGCCAGCAGTGGTCGGACAGGGAGTAACTATGGCTACACCTTC.

This clonotype was counted between two and nine times. The J gene is TRBJ2-5, the V gene TRBV12-3 or TRBV12-4; unclear D gene. This CDR3 spans 14 amino acids. V lost 1 base, J lost 0 bases, and 6 bases lay in between. CDR3 in DNA: TGTGCCAGCAGTTTAGTCGTGTACCAAGAGACCCAGTACTTC. It specifies CASSLVVYQETQYF.

This clonotype appeared many times. The rearrangement uses TRBV10-3 and TRBJ1-3; D is unclear. Germline loops: CDR1 ENHRY, CDR2 SYGVKD. The CDR3 loop spans 13 amino acids. Trimming removed 11 bases at V and 1 base at J, with 12 bases between. CDR3 nucleotide sequence: TGTGCCTCCGGCCCGGGTTCTGGAAACACCATATATTTT. This translates into CASGPGSGNTIYF.

The chain uses TRBV10-3 and TRBJ1-6; TRBD1 might be the D (5 bases). V was clipped by 0 bases and J by 7 bases, with 10 bases between them. The germline gives CDR1 ENHRY, CDR2 SYGVKD. The CDR3 totals 15 residues. CDR3 region: CAISESDSRNSPLHF. CDR3 DNA: TGTGCCATCAGTGAGTCTGACAGTAGGAATTCACCCCTCCACTTT.

This clonotype was found many times. The V and J genes are TRBV29-1 and TRBJ2-5, with 16 positions matching TRBD2. The CDR3 is made up of 16 amino acids. Trimming at V came to 6 bases and at J to 2 bases, leaving 6 bases not matched to a gene. Germline values: CDR1 SQVTM, CDR2 ANQGSEA. CDR3 coding DNA: TGCAGCGTCCTTGGGACTAGCGGGAGGGAACAAGAGACCCAGTACTTC. Amino acid sequence: CSVLGTSGREQETQYF. Supplemented by reference TRBV29-1 and TRBJ2-5, the full variable domain reads SAVISQKPSRDICQRGTSLTIQCQVDSQVTMMFWYRQQPGQSLTLIATANQGSEATYESGFVIDKFPISRPNLTFSTLTVSNMSPEDSSIYLCSVLGTSGREQETQYFGPGTRLLVL.

This clonotype was seen many times. The chain recombines TRBV6-1 with TRBJ2-6; D gene uncertain. V was pared by 3 bases and J by 2 bases, with 11 bases between. The CDR3 consists of 16 residues. The germline gives CDR1 MNHNS, CDR2 SASEGT. The DNA of the CDR3 is TGTGCCAGCAGTGACTTATTGGTGGCTGGGGCCAACGTCCTGACTTTC. It is translated as CASSDLLVAGANVLTF.

This clonotype was seen a few times. In nucleotides, the CDR3 is TGTGCCGCTTGGGCCTACCCAGCCGACTATGGCTACACCTTC. Its protein is CAAWAYPADYGYTF. The gene calls are TRBV10-3 and TRBJ1-2; D ambiguous. CDR3 length: 14 amino acids. Trimming stripped 11 bases from V and 3 bases from J, with 19 bases between. Germline CDR1 and CDR2: ENHRY and SYGVKD.

This clonotype was seen only a few times. This chain joins TRBV13 and TRBJ2-6; the D is unclear. The CDR3 extends over 18 amino acids. The V gene lost 5 bases and the J gene lost 0 bases, with 17 bases spanning the gap. The germline V gene encodes CDR1 PRHDT and CDR2 FYEKMQ (reference sequence). This CDR3 reads CASSPTLGPSSGANVLTF. For the CDR3, the DNA is TGTGCCAGCAGCCCAACTCTAGGACCTTCCTCTGGGGCCAACGTCCTGACTTTC.

This clonotype came up many times. The V call is TRBV20-1, the J call TRBJ2-5, with no clear D. V lost 4 bases and J lost 3, with 9 bases in between. The V gene's germline CDR1 is DFQATT and CDR2 SNEGSKA (reference sequence). The length of the CDR3 is 12 residues. CDR3 in amino acids: CSATNLKETQYF. In nucleotides, the CDR3 is TGCAGTGCTACTAACTTGAAAGAGACCCAGTACTTC.

This clonotype was observed a handful of times. DNA for the CDR3: TGCAGTGCTAGAGATCCTCGGGATAGCGGGGGAACAGATACGCAGTATTTT. Its protein is CSARDPRDSGGTDTQYF. This chain joins TRBV20-1 and TRBJ2-3; 9 nucleotides match TRBD2. Per germline, CDR1 DFQATT and CDR2 SNEGSKA (reference sequence). Trimming took 0 bases from V and 3 from J; bases not matched to a gene: 10. This CDR3 comprises 17 residues.

This clonotype has just a few counts. This rearrangement joins TRBV10-3 to TRBJ1-6; D unclear. The CDR3 has 12 amino acids. V shed 3 bases and J shed 6 bases, with 3 bases lying between them. Germline V lookup: CDR1 ENHRY, CDR2 SYGVKD. The CDR3, as DNA: TGTGCCATCAGTGATGTTAATTCACCCCTCCACTTT. It encodes CAISDVNSPLHF.

This clonotype has only a few counts. The chain combines TRBV6-5 with TRBJ2-2; the D gene is possibly TRBD2 (6 bases). V was cut by 2 bases and J by 6 bases, with 13 bases left in between. The CDR3 has 15 residues. In germline, CDR1 is MNHEY, CDR2 SVGAGI. CDR3 bases: TGTGCCAGCAGTTACGACGGGGGAAGGTCCGGGGAGCTGTTTTTT. Its translation: CASSYDGGRSGELFF.

The rearrangement links TRBV12-3 or TRBV12-4 to TRBJ1-5; 7 positions match TRBD1. Trimming cost V 6 bases and J 4 bases; bases outside gene matches: 9. The CDR3 loop spans 15 amino acids. The CDR3 DNA reads TGTGCCAGCAGAGAGGGACAGCCGGGTAATCAGCCCCAGCATTTT. It codes for CASREGQPGNQPQHF.

J is TRBJ1-1 and V is TRBV11-3, with D tentatively TRBD1 (5 bases). The CDR3 length is 15 residues. V dropped 0 bases and J dropped 4 bases, with 12 bases sitting between them. Germline V gene data show CDR1 as SGHNT and CDR2 as YENEEA. CDR3 nucleotide sequence: TGTGCCAGCAGCTTAGATCATGCAGGGACCACTGAAGCTTTCTTT. Its translation: CASSLDHAGTTEAFF.

The rearrangement joins TRBV7-9 to TRBJ2-7; D not resolved. The germline CDR1 and CDR2 sequences are SEHNR and FQNEAQ (reference sequence). V was trimmed by 5 bases and J by 3 bases, leaving 8 bases between them. The CDR3 consists of 12 residues. This CDR3 is CASSDQYYEQYF. The CDR3 DNA is TGTGCCAGCAGCGACCAATACTACGAGCAGTACTTC.

The DNA of the CDR3 is TGTGCCAGCAGTGATCTTGTGGGGGCCACTGAAGCTTTCTTT. Its protein is CASSDLVGATEAFF. This chain joins TRBV6-1 and TRBJ1-1, with D perhaps TRBD1 (6 bases). The CDR3 runs 14 residues. Germline V lookup: CDR1 MNHNS, CDR2 SASEGT. V was cut by 3 bases and J by 4 bases, with 12 bases left in between.

This clonotype appeared a few times. The chain couples TRBV12-3 or TRBV12-4 to TRBJ2-7; 15 nucleotides align to TRBD2. Germline trimming cut 5 bases from V and 7 bases from J; bases unmatched to any gene: 6. CDR3 length equals 15 residues. Here the CDR3 reads CASSPRTSGGGEQYF. The DNA of the CDR3 is TGTGCCAGCAGTCCCCGGACTAGCGGGGGGGGTGAGCAGTACTTC.

This clonotype was detected a few times. The V call is TRBV6-5, the J call TRBJ1-1; D is ambiguous. Deletions cut 0 bases from V and 1 base from J, with 18 bases between. CDR1 MNHEY and CDR2 SVGAGI come from the germline V gene. This CDR3 is 18 amino acids long. The CDR3 nucleotides read TGTGCCAGCAGTTACTCTTTAACGGGCCGGTTAAGGAACACTGAAGCTTTCTTT. Encoded protein: CASSYSLTGRLRNTEAFF.

The chain combines TRBV11-2 with TRBJ1-1, with D tentatively TRBD1 (5 bases). The CDR3 is made up of 15 amino acids. CDR1 SGHAT and CDR2 FQNNGV come from the germline V gene. The V end lost 7 bases, the J end lost 3 bases, and 18 bases lay between the germline ends. The chain's CDR3 is CASITPGGRDTEAFF. The CDR3, as DNA: TGTGCCAGCATTACTCCCGGGGGGAGGGACACTGAAGCTTTCTTT.

The CDR3 region is CASADDGYGYTF. The CDR3 nucleotides are TGTGCCAGCGCTGACGACGGGTATGGCTACACCTTC. The V gene is TRBV18, the J gene TRBJ1-2; D gene ambiguous. Germline V gene lookup returns CDR1 KGHSH and CDR2 LQKENI. V lost 8 bases and J lost 5, with 12 bases in between. CDR3 length: 12 amino acids.